These 18 T cell receptor beta chains originate from one sample sequenced in a study of blood T cells in healthy people across ages. Using a J-beta primer mix together with a sample-barcoded 5' primer, a second PCR was run for 7 to 11 cycles. A single record per CDR3 protein comes from TCRdb applying MiXCR to the 5' RACE reads. The sample lists around 790,000 distinct CDR3 sequences, around 42% seen once, with about a fifth in the top ten. Sequenced: blood. The receptors shown here come from a man in his sixties in good health.

The rearrangement joins TRBV20-1 to TRBJ2-1; a weak D match, TRBD2 (5 bases). The germline V gene has CDR1 DFQATT and CDR2 SNEGSKA (reference sequence). This CDR3 has 13 amino acids. Trimming removed 0 bases from V and 3 bases from J, with 6 bases in between. CDR3: CSARDGVYNEQFF. Written as DNA, the CDR3 is TGCAGTGCTAGAGACGGGGTCTACAATGAGCAGTTCTTC.

V is TRBV27 and J is TRBJ1-1; 8 nucleotides agree with TRBD1. This CDR3 contains 17 residues. CDR1 is MNHEY and CDR2 is SMNVEV in the germline V gene (reference sequence). J gave up 7 bases and V 2 bases, and 15 bases lay outside the gene matches. CDR3 amino acids: CASSLPGQGEVTGEAFF. CDR3 DNA sequence: TGTGCCAGCAGTTTACCCGGACAGGGAGAAGTCACCGGTGAAGCTTTCTTT.

V and J are TRBV7-2 and TRBJ2-1, with 15 bases fitting TRBD2. Near its end, the DNA agrees better with TRBJ2-7, so the J call may be wrong. The CDR3 totals 16 residues. The germline gives CDR1 SGHTA, CDR2 FQGNSA. As DNA, the CDR3 is TGTGCCAGCAGCCCCCAGGGACTAGCGGGGGGCAATGAGCAGTACTTC. Translation gives CASSPQGLAGGNEQYF.

CDR3 bases: TGTGCCAGTAGTATCAGGGACAGGGGGCATCAGCCCCAGCATTTT. Translated, it gives CASSIRDRGHQPQHF. The chain links TRBV19 to TRBJ1-5; 12 nucleotides line up with TRBD1. CDR3 size: 15 residues. The V gene end was trimmed by 3 bases and the J gene end by 5 bases; junction bases not matched to a gene: 2. Per germline, CDR1 LNHDA and CDR2 SQIVND (reference sequence). The whole variable domain, filled in from reference TRBV19 and TRBJ1-5, reads DGGITQSPKYLFRKEGQNVTLSCEQNLNHDAMYWYRQDPGQGLRLIYYSQIVNDFQKGDIAEGYSVSREKKESFPLTVTSAQKNPTAFYLCASSIRDRGHQPQHFGDGTRLSIL.

Turning to this clonotype: This may arise from a read error, as a much more abundant clone is one base away. V gene TRBV29-1 combines with J gene TRBJ2-1, with D possibly being TRBD2 (5 bases). Judging by the DNA end, TRBJ2-7 fits better; the J call may be wrong. The CDR3 sequence is 13 residues long. Germline loops: CDR1 SQVTM, CDR2 ANQGSEA. CDR3 bases: TGCAGCGTTGAGGGGAGATCCTACAATGAGCAGTACTTC. Protein: CSVEGRSYNEQYF.

This clonotype was seen a few times. The rearrangement links TRBV7-2 to TRBJ1-6; no definite D call. V shed 5 bases and J shed 10 bases, with 24 bases lying between them. The CDR3 consists of 17 residues. Germline CDR1 reads SGHTA; CDR2 reads FQGNSA. CDR3 residues: CASSPGGVAGSSSPLHF. The CDR3 DNA sequence: TGTGCCAGCAGCCCTGGAGGTGTGGCAGGTTCATCATCACCCCTCCACTTT. The complete variable domain, with remaining parts taken from reference TRBV7-2 and TRBJ1-6, reads GAGVSQSPSNKVTEKGKDVELRCDPISGHTALYWYRQSLGQGLEFLIYFQGNSAPDKSGLPSDRFSAERTGGSVSTLTIQRTQQEDSAVYLCASSPGGVAGSSSPLHFGNGTRLTVT.

The V gene is TRBV6-1, the J gene TRBJ2-5; D gene ambiguous. Germline V CDR1 and CDR2: MNHNS, SASEGT. CDR3 length: 13 residues. Trimming removed 1 base from V and 11 bases from J, with 14 bases in between. CDR3: CASSEVSYWKQYF. The CDR3 region has the DNA TGTGCCAGCAGTGAAGTGTCGTACTGGAAGCAGTACTTC.

The rearrangement joins TRBV4-1 to TRBJ2-7; D is perhaps TRBD2 (7 bases). V was shortened by 4 bases and J by 2 bases, with 21 bases between the two germline ends. The CDR3 covers 17 residues. Germline CDR1 and CDR2: MGHRA and YSYEKL. The CDR3 DNA is TGCGCCAGCAGCCTATCCGGCACTCAGGGGAGGGCCTACGAGCAGTACTTC. This translates into CASSLSGTQGRAYEQYF.

The rearrangement joins TRBV5-1 to TRBJ1-1; tentatively, D is TRBD1 (5 bases). The CDR3 covers 15 residues. CDR1 is SGHRS, CDR2 YFSETQ, per germline. Trimming removed 2 bases at V and 6 bases at J, with 17 bases between. In nucleotides, the CDR3 is TGCGCCAGCAGCTTCCCCACGGGGGGTCGGGCTGAAGCTTTCTTT. This translates into CASSFPTGGRAEAFF.

This clonotype came up a few times. The CDR3 DNA sequence: TGCGCCAGCAGCTTGATGACAGGTAGCACAGATACGCAGTATTTT. This gives the protein CASSLMTGSTDTQYF. The chain uses TRBV5-1 and TRBJ2-3, with D perhaps matching TRBD1 (6 bases). This CDR3 is built from 15 residues. Trimming shortened V by 1 base and J by 0 bases, and 9 bases separated the two germline ends. Germline V gene sequence: CDR1 SGHRS, CDR2 YFSETQ.

This clonotype was detected only a few times. The V and J genes are TRBV7-4 and TRBJ1-1; D not resolved. Germline CDR1 SGHVT, CDR2 SQSDAQ. Trimming left V 5 bases short and J 0 bases short, with 19 bases between. The length of the CDR3 is 17 residues. CDR3 loop: CASSPCGGSSVNTEAFF. Here the CDR3 DNA reads TGTGCCAGCAGCCCCTGCGGCGGCAGCTCAGTGAACACTGAAGCTTTCTTT. Full variable domain (missing parts from reference TRBV7-4 and TRBJ1-1): GAGVSQSPRYKVAKRGRDVALRCDSISGHVTLYWYRQTLGQGSEVLTYSQSDAQRDKSGRPSGRFSAERPERSVSTLKIQRTEQGDSAVYLCASSPCGGSSVNTEAFFGQGTRLTVV.

The chain links TRBV7-9 to TRBJ2-3; 9 bases agree with TRBD2. The CDR3 runs to 16 residues. V lost 5 bases to trimming and J lost 5 bases; unmatched junction nucleotides: 11. CDR1 is SEHNR and CDR2 is FQNEAQ in the germline V gene (reference sequence). The CDR3 sequence: CASSAVVGLAVDTQYF. The CDR3, as DNA: TGTGCCAGCAGCGCAGTGGTGGGACTAGCAGTAGATACGCAGTATTTT.

The gene calls are TRBV7-8 and TRBJ2-3; possible D gene TRBD1, 5 bases. The CDR3 totals 16 residues. CDR1 SGHVS and CDR2 FQNEAQ come from the germline V gene. V lost 0 bases to trimming and J lost 4 bases, with 14 bases between them. CDR3 in amino acids: CASSLALGVQADTQYF. The DNA for the CDR3 is TGTGCCAGCAGCTTAGCGCTAGGGGTTCAAGCAGATACGCAGTATTTT.

There are a few counts of this clonotype. The chain links TRBV7-9 to TRBJ2-1; D not resolved. V shed 1 base and J shed 6 bases, with 13 bases lying between them. This CDR3 contains 15 residues. In germline, CDR1 is SEHNR, CDR2 FQNEAQ (reference sequence). CDR3 amino acids: CASSLGVLISNEQFF. The CDR3 DNA reads as TGTGCCAGCAGCTTAGGGGTACTAATCTCCAATGAGCAGTTCTTC.

This chain connects TRBV13 to TRBJ1-4; D may be TRBD1 (6 bases). This CDR3 is 15 amino acids long. Trimming took 5 bases from V and 7 from J, leaving 17 bases between them. Per the germline V gene, CDR1 is PRHDT and CDR2 is FYEKMQ (reference sequence). DNA for the CDR3: TGTGCCAGCAGCGCTACAGGGCTGCGTAGTGAAAAACTGTTTTTT. Protein sequence: CASSATGLRSEKLFF. Together with reference TRBV13 and TRBJ1-4, the CDR3 gives the full variable domain: AAGVIQSPRHLIKEKRETATLKCYPIPRHDTVYWYQQGPGQDPQFLISFYEKMQSDKGSIPDRFSAQQFSDYHSELNMSSLELGDSALYFCASSATGLRSEKLFFGSGTQLSVL.

This clonotype appeared a few times. The rearrangement links TRBV7-2 to TRBJ2-7, with D tentatively TRBD2 (5 bases). CDR1 and CDR2 (germline): SGHTA, FQGNSA. The germline V and J ends were trimmed by 5 bases and 3 bases, with 14 bases remaining between them. CDR3 length equals 14 residues. The CDR3 DNA is TGTGCCAGCAGCCGGGATAAGGGTATCTACGAGCAGTACTTC. Amino acids: CASSRDKGIYEQYF.

This sequence joins TRBV20-1 and TRBJ2-3; 8 bases are a match to TRBD2. The junction had 9 bases not matched to a gene; V was cut back by 1 base and J by 0 bases. The CDR3 totals 17 residues. Per germline, CDR1 DFQATT and CDR2 SNEGSKA (reference sequence). CDR3 loop: CSARALSGGLSTDTQYF. In nucleotides, the CDR3 is TGCAGTGCTAGAGCCCTAAGCGGGGGACTGAGCACAGATACGCAGTATTTT.

This clonotype was counted a few times. The chain links TRBV20-1 to TRBJ2-1; 11 nucleotides match TRBD2. This CDR3 has 14 amino acids. With 5 bases clipped from V and 6 bases from J, the junction kept 6 bases outside the gene matches. Germline V gene sequence: CDR1 DFQATT, CDR2 SNEGSKA (reference sequence). CDR3 nucleotides: TGCAGTGCTTTAGCGGGGGGGCCTGGCAATGAGCAGTTCTTC. The encoded protein is CSALAGGPGNEQFF.